The 14 T cell receptor beta chains given below trace back to one sample, sequenced in a study of human T cells and chemical hapten exposure. TCRdb passed the RACE reads through MiXCR, listing each CDR3 protein once. Of around 69,000 distinct CDR3 sequences in the sample, about 9% were seen once. Time point described: patch test 2, 6 weeks after DPC sensitization. Treatment reported: therapeutic diphenylcyclopropenone sensitization with weekly scalp DPC. Source: whole blood, taken in connection with sensitization to the hapten diphenylcyclopropenone (DPC). The receptors shown here come from a woman in her forties or fifties with alopecia areata. Some clones in this sample may be carry-over from other donors' samples.

Only a few counts were recorded for this clonotype. The chain joins TRBV6-5 to TRBJ1-3; D unclear. Germline-derived CDR1 and CDR2 are MNHEY and SVGAGI. The CDR3 runs 14 residues. V shed 1 base and J shed 2 bases, with 6 bases lying between them. This CDR3 reads CASSYLGPGNTIYF. The DNA of the CDR3 is TGTGCCAGCAGTTACTTGGGCCCTGGAAACACCATATATTTT.

This clonotype was detected only a few times. This sequence joins TRBV4-2 and TRBJ1-5; the D gene is possibly TRBD1 (5 bases). The CDR3 runs to 13 residues. Per germline, CDR1 LGHNA and CDR2 YNFKEQ. Trimming removed 4 bases at V and 7 bases at J, with 11 bases between. The CDR3 sequence is CASSPPGNQPQHF. The DNA of the CDR3 is TGTGCCAGCAGCCCCCCAGGGAACCAGCCCCAGCATTTT.

This clonotype was counted between two and nine times. The chain links TRBV7-6 to TRBJ2-3; TRBD2 matches 9 bases. The CDR3 totals 11 residues. The trim removed 8 bases at V and 8 bases at J, leaving 2 bases unmatched. Germline V CDR1 and CDR2: SGHVS, FNYEAQ. Here the CDR3 DNA reads TGTGCCAGCGGGCGGGGGGGTACGCAGTATTTT. As protein: CASGRGGTQYF.

This clonotype was counted only a few times. The rearrangement links TRBV27 to TRBJ2-3, with TRBD2 identical over 8 bases. V was pared by 6 bases and J by 4 bases, with 15 bases of the junction left unmatched. The CDR3 length is 17 residues. Germline loops: CDR1 MNHEY, CDR2 SMNVEV (reference sequence). CDR3 protein: CASRPASGLGVADTQYF. DNA for the CDR3: TGTGCCAGCAGACCTGCGTCGGGACTAGGTGTAGCAGATACGCAGTATTTT.

In its sample, this clonotype was seen a few times. The chain joins TRBV5-5 to TRBJ2-7, with D uncertain. The germline gives CDR1 SGHKS, CDR2 YYEKEE (reference sequence). The CDR3 is 13 amino acids. V was pared by 0 bases and J by 7 bases, with 11 bases between. CDR3 in DNA: TGTGCCAGCAGCTTGGAACACGGTTTTGAGCAGTACTTC. This translates into CASSLEHGFEQYF.

The CDR3 here is CASSEYKGLAKNIQYF. The CDR3 DNA follows: TGTGCCAGCAGTGAATATAAAGGTTTAGCCAAAAACATTCAGTACTTC. The chain uses TRBV25-1 and TRBJ2-4; D ambiguous. V gave up 0 bases and J gave up 0 bases, with 9 bases separating them. The germline V gene has CDR1 MGHDK and CDR2 SYGVNS. The CDR3 has 16 amino acids.

This clonotype showed up many times. The CDR3 nucleotides are TGTGCCACCAGGACAGGGGGCCGAAGTGAACAGTTCTTC. It yields the protein CATRTGGRSEQFF. This chain links TRBV24-1 with TRBJ2-1; TRBD1 matches at 10 bases. Trimming took 7 bases from V and 13 from J; bases not matched to a gene: 9. CDR1 and CDR2 (germline): KGHDR, SFDVKD. The CDR3 loop spans 13 amino acids.

This clonotype was counted many times. The CDR3 reads CASTTGQGYGYTF. The DNA for the CDR3 is TGTGCCAGCACGACGGGACAGGGCTATGGCTACACCTTC. The V and J genes are TRBV6-1 and TRBJ1-2; 9 nucleotides agree with TRBD1. There are 13 residues in the CDR3. V gave up 7 bases and J gave up 4 bases; unmatched junction bases: 4. Germline CDR1 and CDR2: MNHNS and SASEGT.

This clonotype was seen at least ten times. The V gene is TRBV4-3, the J gene TRBJ1-3; D not resolved. V shed 6 bases and J shed 3 bases, with 9 bases lying between them. The CDR3 sequence is 13 residues long. Germline lookup yields CDR1 LGHNA and CDR2 YSLEER. CDR3 sequence: CASSHSRGNTIYF. For the CDR3, the DNA is TGCGCCAGCAGTCATTCGCGTGGAAACACCATATATTTT.

The chain employs TRBV5-1 and TRBJ2-5; 9 bases line up with TRBD1. Germline trimming cut 5 bases from V and 1 base from J; bases unmatched to any gene: 6. The CDR3 covers 15 residues. Germline-derived CDR1 and CDR2 are SGHRS and YFSETQ. CDR3 sequence reads: CASRYGQGPQETQYF. The CDR3 DNA reads TGCGCCAGCAGATACGGACAGGGGCCCCAAGAGACCCAGTACTTC.

This clonotype was observed at least ten times. This sequence joins TRBV20-1 and TRBJ2-1, with D uncertain. The germline gives CDR1 DFQATT, CDR2 SNEGSKA (reference sequence). The germline V and J ends were trimmed by 2 bases and 6 bases, with 8 bases remaining between them. This CDR3 is built from 12 residues. DNA for the CDR3: TGCAGTGCTAGACCGACACCCAATGAGCAGTTCTTC. This codes for CSARPTPNEQFF.

The V call is TRBV28, the J call TRBJ2-3, with 8 bases lining up with TRBD2. The V segment lost 7 bases and the J segment 4 bases; nucleotides outside the gene matches: 7. Germline CDR1 reads MDHEN; CDR2 reads SYDVKM. The CDR3 consists of 14 residues. CDR3 amino acids: CASTGGRRADTQYF. In nucleotides, the CDR3 is TGTGCCAGCACGGGCGGGAGGCGGGCAGATACGCAGTATTTT.

This clonotype was seen a handful of times. The chain employs TRBV7-2 and TRBJ1-2; tentative D call: TRBD1 (6 bases). The germline CDR1 and CDR2 sequences are SGHTA and FQGNSA. Trimming left V 5 bases short and J 8 bases short, with 15 bases between. This CDR3 spans 13 amino acids. This CDR3 is CASSPGTREGYTF. The CDR3 region has the DNA TGTGCCAGCAGCCCCGGGACAAGAGAAGGCTACACCTTC.

About this clonotype itself: A read error may be the cause here, since a much bigger clone is one base away. V is TRBV2 and J is TRBJ1-6, with 7 bases aligning to TRBD1. The germline V gene encodes CDR1 SNHLY and CDR2 FYNNEI. CDR3 length equals 12 residues. V shed 10 bases, J shed 7 bases, and the junction held 4 bases outside the gene matches. CDR3 sequence: CAIGDRNSPLHF. The CDR3 bases are TGTGCCATCGGGGACAGAAATTCACCCCTCCACTTT.